This TCR beta chain was observed in a study of control samples from healthy donors and cancer patients. Trimming left V 1 base short and J 2 bases short, with 12 bases between. The CDR3 consists of 15 residues. Germline V lookup: CDR1 MNHNS, CDR2 SASEGT. Profiling relied on immunoSEQ multiplex PCR, and the TCRdb table lists in-frame clones only, not all of them. Found here are 100,000 to 150,000 clones, under 90% of them singletons; the top ten hold approximately 8%. Sequenced material: PBMCs. This clonotype was obtained from a man aged 45-60 years with head and neck cancer. This sequence joins TRBV6-1 and TRBJ2-7; D assignment may be TRBD1 or TRBD2 (6 bases each). The CDR3 loop reads CASSEVGGSPYEQYF. The CDR3 coding sequence is TGTGCCAGCAGTGAAGTGGGGGGCAGTCCCTACGAGCAGTACTTC.